The rows below give T cell receptor beta chains drawn from one sample of a study of T cell responses to AZD1222 COVID-19 vaccine. Sequencing used immunoSEQ multiplex PCR; TCRdb keeps in-frame clones, though not all of them. The table has approximately 110,000 clones, under 90% seen once. The sample consisted of peripheral blood, taken on day 0 of AZD1222 vaccination. These receptors were collected from an adult in good health. Each CDR3 is given with its conserved first and last residue. The D gene is left open where the match is weak. Clone size is given for some rows only: seen once, a few or many times, or a class if the clone is expanded.

d_gene	v_gene	j_gene	abundance	CDR3nt	CDR3aa
TRBD1	TRBV2	TRBJ1-2	-	TGTGCCAGCAGTACGGGACAGGGTTATGGCTACACCTTC	CASSTGQGYGYTF
-	TRBV30	TRBJ1-3	once	TGTGCCTGGGGGAGGGGAACTGGAAACACCATATATTTT	CAWGRGTGNTIYF
-	TRBV10-3	TRBJ2-1	-	TGTGCCATCAGTGAAAACCTCTACAATGAGCAGTTCTTC	CAISENLYNEQFF
TRBD2	TRBV7-2	TRBJ2-1	-	TGTGCCAGCAGCCTTAGCGGGAGTTCCTACAATGAGCAGTTCTTC	CASSLSGSSYNEQFF
-	TRBV6-5	TRBJ2-7	-	TGTGCCAGCAGCACAGCGGCCTACGAGCAGTACTTC	CASSTAAYEQYF
TRBD1	TRBV28	TRBJ2-1	-	TGTGCCAGCAGTCACACCGGGACAGGGGTCTACGAGCAGTTCTTC	CASSHTGTGVYEQFF
-	TRBV19	TRBJ2-7	-	TGTGCCAGTAGTATTGGCCCGAGCTCCTACGAGCAGTACTTC	CASSIGPSSYEQYF
-	TRBV11-2	TRBJ1-1	-	TGTGCCAGCACCGTCCTAACGGACACTGAAGCTTTCTTT	CASTVLTDTEAFF
-	TRBV7-9	TRBJ1-2	-	TGTGCCAGCAGCGCCCCCCCCGGCCAGGGGCCCAACTATGGCTACACCTTC	CASSAPPGQGPNYGYTF
-	TRBV13	TRBJ1-5	-	TGTGCCAGCAGCTTAGGGCAGGGCGGCAATCAGCCCCAGCATTTT	CASSLGQGGNQPQHF
TRBD1	TRBV6-5	TRBJ2-1	-	TGTGCCAGCCCCCGGGACAGTAACAATGAGCAGTTCTTC	CASPRDSNNEQFF
-	TRBV3-1/TRBV3-2	TRBJ1-6	once	TGTGCCAGCAGCCAAGATCCAGGGAGGTCCCTCCACTTT	CASSQDPGRSLHF
TRBD2	TRBV27	TRBJ2-7	once	TGTGCCAGCAAACGCCGGGAGGGGGCCTACGAGCAGTACTTC	CASKRREGAYEQYF
-	TRBV7-2	TRBJ2-7	-	TGTGCCAGCAGCTCCCACCTCTACGAGCAGTACTTC	CASSSHLYEQYF
-	TRBV7-8	TRBJ1-3	-	TGTGCCAGCAGCCCGATGGGGGCCCCTGGAAACACCATATATTTT	CASSPMGAPGNTIYF
TRBD2	TRBV3-1/TRBV3-2	TRBJ2-3	-	TGTGCCAGCAGCCAAGCAGGCTGGGCTAGCGGCCTATCAGAGGCAGATACGCAGTATTTT	CASSQAGWASGLSEADTQYF
TRBD2	TRBV5-1	TRBJ2-5	-	TGCGCCAGCAGCCACGCAGCGGGAGGCCAAGAGACCCAGTACTTC	CASSHAAGGQETQYF
-	TRBV4-1	TRBJ1-1	-	TGCGCCAGCAGCCAAGGGCGGGGCAGGTTGAACACTGAAGCTTTCTTT	CASSQGRGRLNTEAFF
-	TRBV30	TRBJ1-3	-	TGTGCCTGGAGACCAGGGTCTGCTGGAAACACCATATATTTT	CAWRPGSAGNTIYF
-	TRBV6-4	TRBJ1-5	-	TGTGCCAGCAGTGACGAGGGTAGCAATCAGCCCCAGCATTTT	CASSDEGSNQPQHF
-	TRBV3-1/TRBV3-2	TRBJ1-1	few	TGTGCCAGCAGCCAACCCCAGGGGAACACTGAAGCTTTCTTT	CASSQPQGNTEAFF
-	TRBV4-1	TRBJ1-1	-	TGCGCCAGCAGCCAAGGAGCACGGGGCCTCACTGAAGCTTTCTTT	CASSQGARGLTEAFF
TRBD1	TRBV9	TRBJ1-4	-	TGTGCCAGCAGCGTAGGTCTACAGGGGGTAGGGGAAAAACTGTTTTTT	CASSVGLQGVGEKLFF
-	TRBV6-5	TRBJ1-1	-	TGTGCCAGCAGTTACGAAGGCAGGGCGAACACTGAAGCTTTCTTT	CASSYEGRANTEAFF
-	TRBV10-3	TRBJ2-7	-	TGTGCCATCAGTGAGTCGACCTGGGGATCCTCCTACGAGCAGTACTTC	CAISESTWGSSYEQYF
-	TRBV2	TRBJ2-2	few	TGTGCCAGCAGACCCGGGACTGGCTCCGGGGAGCTGTTTTTT	CASRPGTGSGELFF
TRBD2	TRBV4-3	TRBJ2-4	-	TGCGCCAGCAGCCAAGATACTAGCGGGCTAGCCAAAAACATTCAGTACTTC	CASSQDTSGLAKNIQYF
-	TRBV2	TRBJ1-5	-	TGTGCCAGCAGGGGGATAAGGTTTAGCAATCAGCCCCAGCATTTT	CASRGIRFSNQPQHF
TRBD2	TRBV7-2	TRBJ2-7	once	TGTGCCAGCAGCTTATCTAGCGGGTCGGTGGAGCAGTACTTC	CASSLSSGSVEQYF
TRBD2	TRBV2	TRBJ2-7	-	TGTGCCAGCGGAGGATCTAGCGGCTACGAGCAGTACTTC	CASGGSSGYEQYF
-	TRBV3-1/TRBV3-2	TRBJ2-1	-	TGTGCCAGCGAGGTGTCGGCGGGCTCCTACAATGAGCAGTTCTTC	CASEVSAGSYNEQFF
-	TRBV3-1/TRBV3-2	TRBJ1-5	-	TGTGCCAGCAGCACCAGGAGGAGCAATCAGCCCCAGCATTTT	CASSTRRSNQPQHF
TRBD1	TRBV19	TRBJ2-2	few	TGTGCCAGTAGTATTGGGACAGGGGCTTACAGCGGGGAGCTGTTTTTT	CASSIGTGAYSGELFF
-	TRBV5-8	TRBJ1-2	-	TGTGCCAGCAGCCTCGGGAGAGAATATGGCTACACCTTC	CASSLGREYGYTF
TRBD1	TRBV15	TRBJ1-3	-	TGTGCCACCAGCAGAGATGGGGACAGGGCTGGAAACACCATATATTTT	CATSRDGDRAGNTIYF
-	TRBV2	TRBJ2-5	-	TGTGCCAGCAGTTCTCTTCTAGGGGAGGAGACCCAGTACTTC	CASSSLLGEETQYF
-	TRBV18	TRBJ2-5	-	TGTGCCAGCTCATCCCGTCAGGGGCGGTTGGAGACCCAGTACTTC	CASSSRQGRLETQYF
-	TRBV6-5	TRBJ2-1	-	TGTGCCAGCAGCCCCCCGGGGGGCGCTTACAATGAGCAGTTCTTC	CASSPPGGAYNEQFF
TRBD2	TRBV30	TRBJ2-7	-	TGTGCCTGGGCCCCGAGCGGGACTAGCGTCTACGAGCAGTACTTC	CAWAPSGTSVYEQYF
TRBD1	TRBV4-1	TRBJ1-1	-	TGCGCCAGCAGCCAAGAAGGGACAGGGGCGCGGTGGAAAACTGAAGCTTTCTTT	CASSQEGTGARWKTEAFF
-	TRBV27	TRBJ1-2	-	TGTGCCAGCAGTTTATGGAGAGACTATGGCTACACCTTC	CASSLWRDYGYTF